What follows are 14 T cell receptor beta chains derived from one specimen sequenced in a study of spatial heterogeneity in lung cancer. MiXCR, run by TCRdb on the 5' RACE reads, gives a single entry per CDR3 protein. The repertoire has tens of thousands of distinct CDR3 sequences, over 8.5% of them found once; the top ten carry 6% to 7.5%. As for time point: sample taken at primary tumor resection. Researchers sequenced whole RNA taken from tumor, nontumor lung or frozen PBMC without sorting. The source was PBMCs, collected at surgery. The receptor set was obtained from a male donor with early-stage non-small cell lung cancer.

The chain links TRBV4-3 to TRBJ1-2, with TRBD1 identical over 10 bases. This CDR3 is 17 amino acids long. CDR1 is LGHNA and CDR2 is YSLEER in the germline V gene. V dropped 1 base and J dropped 4; count of bases not matched to a gene: 9. In nucleotides, the CDR3 is TGCGCCAGCAGCCAAGCCTACAGTAGGACAGGGGGCTATGGCTACACCTTC. The encoded protein is CASSQAYSRTGGYGYTF.

The chain uses TRBV5-1 and TRBJ2-1; possible D gene TRBD2, 5 bases. This CDR3 region has 14 residues. Per germline, CDR1 SGHRS and CDR2 YFSETQ. V shed 5 bases and J shed 8 bases, with 17 bases lying between them. This chain's CDR3 is CASSEASMADEQFF. For the CDR3, the DNA is TGCGCCAGCAGTGAGGCTAGCATGGCCGATGAGCAGTTCTTC.

The chain has TRBV20-1 and TRBJ2-5; perhaps TRBD1 as D (5 bases). The CDR3 contains 16 residues. Trimming shortened V by 3 bases and J by 6 bases, and 23 bases separated the two germline ends. Germline V lookup: CDR1 DFQATT, CDR2 SNEGSKA (reference sequence). The CDR3 bases are TGCAGTGCTAGGTGGAGACCCACAGGAGTAAGGCAGACCCAGTACTTC. Encoded protein: CSARWRPTGVRQTQYF.

The J gene is TRBJ1-2, the V gene TRBV25-1; D perhaps matches TRBD1 (6 bases). The length of the CDR3 is 14 residues. The germline CDR1 and CDR2 sequences are MGHDK and SYGVNS. Trimming pared 5 bases from V and 0 bases from J, leaving 10 bases between. The CDR3 spells CASSHTGPNYGYTF. The DNA for the CDR3 is TGTGCCAGCAGTCATACAGGGCCTAACTATGGCTACACCTTC.

DNA of the CDR3: TGTGCCAGCAGCTTATACACCACGGAGACCCAGTACTTC. Protein: CASSLYTTETQYF. This chain connects TRBV7-8 to TRBJ2-5; D not resolved. Germline assignment: CDR1 SGHVS and CDR2 FQNEAQ. The CDR3 runs to 13 residues. V lost 2 bases and J lost 5, with 9 bases in between.

This clonotype was seen repeatedly, ten times or more. The chain couples TRBV2 to TRBJ2-1, with 7 bases identical to TRBD2. The trim removed 6 bases at V and 12 bases at J, leaving 8 bases unmatched. This CDR3 is built from 12 residues. CDR1 and CDR2 from the germline V gene are SNHLY and FYNNEI. CDR3 DNA sequence: TGTGCCAGCAGCGAGACTAGCCGGCGGCAGTTCTTC. Translation gives CASSETSRRQFF.

This clonotype has a handful of counts. The chain carries TRBV5-1 and TRBJ2-2, with D tentatively TRBD1 (6 bases). CDR1 and CDR2 from the germline V gene are SGHRS and YFSETQ. The V end was cut by 3 bases, the J end by 3 bases, with 12 bases between. The CDR3 covers 15 residues. CDR3 residues: CASSSTGYDTGELFF. CDR3 nucleotides: TGCGCCAGCAGCTCTACAGGGTATGACACCGGGGAGCTGTTTTTT.

This chain uses TRBV20-1 with TRBJ2-5, with a possible D match to TRBD2 (5 bases). This CDR3 is 13 amino acids long. Trimming removed 5 bases from V and 5 bases from J, with 15 bases in between. Germline V gene lookup returns CDR1 DFQATT and CDR2 SNEGSKA (reference sequence). This CDR3 reads CSADREGRETQYF. CDR3 nucleotide sequence: TGCAGTGCTGATCGGGAAGGTCGGGAGACCCAGTACTTC.

This clonotype was found many times. The chain joins TRBV7-8 to TRBJ2-7; D might be TRBD2 (6 bases). Trimming took 4 bases from V and 3 from J, leaving 16 bases between them. CDR3 length: 15 amino acids. CDR1 is SGHVS, CDR2 FQNEAQ, per germline. CDR3 residues: CASSSRRMRDYEQYF. For the CDR3, the DNA is TGTGCCAGCAGCTCCCGTCGGATGCGGGACTACGAGCAGTACTTC.

This clonotype was counted ten times or more. V gene TRBV7-2 combines with J gene TRBJ2-1; a possible D gene is TRBD1 (5 bases). Germline loops: CDR1 SGHTA, CDR2 FQGNSA. V dropped 7 bases and J dropped 4 bases, with 14 bases sitting between them. The CDR3 has 14 residues. The CDR3 bases are TGTGCCAGCATCCGCGGTAGGGGTTACAATGAGCAGTTCTTC. Translated, it gives CASIRGRGYNEQFF.

There are many counts of this clonotype. The rearrangement uses TRBV29-1 and TRBJ2-3, with 9 bases that match TRBD2. Germline V gives CDR1 SQVTM, CDR2 ANQGSEA. The CDR3 totals 14 residues. V lost 3 bases, J lost 2 bases, and 3 bases stayed unmatched. The DNA for the CDR3 is TGCAGCGTTGATAGCGGGAGAATCACAGATACGCAGTATTTT. Translated: CSVDSGRITDTQYF.

V usage is TRBV12-3 or TRBV12-4 and J usage is TRBJ2-1; D is unresolved. This CDR3 contains 11 residues. The germline V and J ends were trimmed by 4 bases and 10 bases, with 8 bases remaining between them. The CDR3 sequence is CASSSGPEQFF. Written as DNA, the CDR3 is TGTGCCAGCAGTTCGGGCCCGGAGCAGTTCTTC.

This clonotype was counted at least ten times. V and J are TRBV7-9 and TRBJ2-5; 10 nucleotides align to TRBD2. The CDR3 sequence is 13 residues long. Germline trimming cut 5 bases from V and 4 bases from J; bases unmatched to any gene: 1. The germline V gene has CDR1 SEHNR and CDR2 FQNEAQ (reference sequence). DNA for the CDR3: TGTGCCAGCAGCCGGACTAGCGGAGAGACCCAGTACTTC. It encodes CASSRTSGETQYF. Using reference TRBV7-9 and TRBJ2-5 for the parts outside the CDR3, the full variable domain is DTGVSQNPRHKITKRGQNVTFRCDPISEHNRLYWYRQTLGQGPEFLTYFQNEAQLEKSRLLSDRFSAERPKGSFSTLEIQRTEQGDSAMYLCASSRTSGETQYFGPGTRLLVL.

This clonotype was observed at least ten times. The chain carries TRBV18 and TRBJ1-2; 7 bases map to TRBD1. From germline, CDR1 is KGHSH and CDR2 LQKENI. V gave up 6 bases and J gave up 4 bases; unmatched junction bases: 8. CDR3 length: 14 residues. The CDR3 coding sequence is TGTGCCAGCTCTACCGGACAGGAATTCTATGGCTACACCTTC. Encoded protein: CASSTGQEFYGYTF.